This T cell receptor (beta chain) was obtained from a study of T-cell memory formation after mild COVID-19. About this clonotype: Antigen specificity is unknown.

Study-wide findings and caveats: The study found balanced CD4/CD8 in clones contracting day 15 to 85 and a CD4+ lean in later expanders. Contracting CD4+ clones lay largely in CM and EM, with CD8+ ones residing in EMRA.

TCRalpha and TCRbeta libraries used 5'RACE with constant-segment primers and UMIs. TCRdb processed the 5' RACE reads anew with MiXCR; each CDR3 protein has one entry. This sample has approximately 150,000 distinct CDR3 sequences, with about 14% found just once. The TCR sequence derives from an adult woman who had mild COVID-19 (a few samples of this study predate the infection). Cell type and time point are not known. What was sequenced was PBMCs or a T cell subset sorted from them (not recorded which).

The CDR3 sequence: CASRLAGGSLNEQFF. The CDR3 region has the DNA TGTGCCAGCCGTCTAGCGGGGGGGTCATTAAATGAGCAGTTCTTC. The chain uses TRBV12-3 or TRBV12-4 and TRBJ2-1, with 12 bases aligning to TRBD2. The trim removed 8 bases at V and 7 bases at J, leaving 9 bases unmatched. The CDR3 length is 15 residues.